A single sample is the source of the 19 T cell receptor beta chains below, sequenced in a study of blood T cell repertoires in COVID-19. Clones were read by immunoSEQ multiplex PCR, and TCRdb kept only the in-frame ones, dropping some. The data contain roughly 280,000 clones, approximately 86% of them singletons. The sequenced sample consisted of peripheral blood. Source of these receptors: a woman aged 55-70 years with COVID-19, enrolled during active disease.

CDR3 sequence reads: CASSYGTSYEQYF. In DNA, the CDR3 is TGTGCCAGCAGTTACGGGACATCCTACGAGCAGTACTTC. V and J are TRBV6-5 and TRBJ2-7; weak D call: TRBD1 (6 bases). CDR3 length: 13 residues. Trimming cost V 2 bases and J 1 base, with 6 bases left between them. In germline, CDR1 is MNHEY, CDR2 SVGAGI.

The chain employs TRBV28 and TRBJ2-7, with 10 bases matching TRBD2. V was clipped by 11 bases and J by 2 bases; unmatched bases: 9. This CDR3 has 14 amino acids. CDR1 MDHEN and CDR2 SYDVKM come from the germline V gene. CDR3 sequence: CAGGTSAPPYEQYF. The CDR3 bases are TGTGCCGGTGGGACTAGCGCCCCTCCCTACGAGCAGTACTTC.

The chain is built from TRBV5-1 and TRBJ2-1; no clear D. The CDR3 has 18 amino acids. V was pared by 1 base and J by 7 bases, with 24 bases between. The V gene's germline CDR1 is SGHRS and CDR2 YFSETQ. The CDR3 sequence: CASSLMPTNTGTRNEQFF. The CDR3 bases are TGCGCCAGCAGCTTGATGCCTACCAACACGGGTACGAGGAATGAGCAGTTCTTC.

The CDR3 spells CATSRGGTGAQETQYF. CDR3 sequence (DNA): TGTGCCACCAGCAGAGGGGGGACAGGGGCCCAGGAGACCCAGTACTTC. The chain is built from TRBV15 and TRBJ2-5, with TRBD1 matching 10 bases. This CDR3 is built from 16 residues. The junction had 7 bases not matched to a gene; V was cut back by 1 base and J by 5 bases. CDR1 and CDR2 (germline): LNHNV, YYDKDF (reference sequence).

V usage is TRBV28 and J usage is TRBJ2-2, with 8 bases fitting TRBD1. Germline CDR1 is MDHEN and CDR2 is SYDVKM. The V and J ends lost 2 bases and 0 bases, in that order; junction bases with no gene match: 5. CDR3 length: 17 residues. CDR3: CASSLAGQGPNTGELFF. CDR3 DNA sequence: TGTGCCAGCAGTTTAGCCGGACAGGGCCCGAACACCGGGGAGCTGTTTTTT.

This clone has just one count. The chain couples TRBV19 to TRBJ2-7; TRBD1 aligns across 10 bases. Germline lookup yields CDR1 LNHDA and CDR2 SQIVND (reference sequence). The junction had 9 bases not matched to a gene; V was cut back by 5 bases and J by 8 bases. The CDR3 totals 14 residues. CDR3 bases: TGTGCCAGTAGTGTGGGGACAGGGGTTCGCAAGCAGTACTTC. Its translation: CASSVGTGVRKQYF.

The V and J genes are TRBV28 and TRBJ1-5, with 10 bases identical to TRBD1. The J segment lost 6 bases and the V segment lost 5 bases, leaving 10 bases of the junction unmatched. CDR1 is MDHEN, CDR2 SYDVKM, per germline. CDR3 size: 16 residues. CDR3 coding DNA: TGTGCCAGCAGTAACACCCGACAGGGGGCGGGTCAGCCCCAGCATTTT. Translating it yields CASSNTRQGAGQPQHF.

The CDR3 nucleotides are TGTGCCAGCAGCCAAGACTCGTGGGGCAGGGACACAGATACGCAGTATTTT. Residues: CASSQDSWGRDTDTQYF. The chain has TRBV3-1 (or the pseudogene TRBV3-2) and TRBJ2-3; D may be TRBD1 (5 bases). CDR3 length: 17 amino acids. Trimming pared 0 bases from V and 2 bases from J, leaving 15 bases between. Germline V gene data show CDR1 as LGHDT and CDR2 as YNNKEL (reference sequence).

The chain employs TRBV28 and TRBJ2-1, with unresolved D. CDR3 length: 12 amino acids. The ends were cut back, 5 bases at V and 9 bases at J, with 11 bases in the middle. Germline V gene lookup returns CDR1 MDHEN and CDR2 SYDVKM. Here the CDR3 DNA reads TGTGCCAGCAGTCGGCAGGTCATTGAGCAGTTCTTC. This sequence encodes CASSRQVIEQFF.

This clone was seen a single time. The chain links TRBV15 to TRBJ2-6; the D is unclear. The germline V gene has CDR1 LNHNV and CDR2 YYDKDF (reference sequence). The CDR3 has 16 amino acids. Deletions cut 0 bases from V and 1 base from J, with 7 bases between. The CDR3 sequence is CATSRDRASGANVLTF. DNA of the CDR3: TGTGCCACCAGCAGAGATCGCGCATCTGGGGCCAACGTCCTGACTTTC.

The rearrangement joins TRBV4-3 to TRBJ1-5; D not resolved. The CDR3 is made up of 18 amino acids. The germline V gene has CDR1 LGHNA and CDR2 YSLEER. V was shortened by 0 bases and J by 4 bases, with 19 bases between the two germline ends. The CDR3 loop is CASSQEIRFDPGNQPQHF. CDR3 DNA sequence: TGCGCCAGCAGCCAAGAAATACGCTTCGACCCGGGGAATCAGCCCCAGCATTTT.

The V gene is TRBV29-1, the J gene TRBJ2-3; D perhaps matches TRBD2 (6 bases). Germline assignment: CDR1 SQVTM and CDR2 ANQGSEA. The CDR3 loop spans 12 amino acids. Trimming removed 6 bases at V and 9 bases at J, with 16 bases between. This CDR3 is CSVRDVGGTQYF. CDR3 DNA sequence: TGCAGCGTACGGGACGTTGGGGGGACGCAGTATTTT.

The rearrangement links TRBV19 to TRBJ1-1; D is ambiguous. V lost 5 bases to trimming and J lost 3 bases, with 10 bases between them. The CDR3 spans 13 residues. CDR1 and CDR2 (germline): LNHDA, SQIVND (reference sequence). CDR3 coding DNA: TGTGCCAGTAGTGCAAAGAGGGACACTGAAGCTTTCTTT. Translating gives CASSAKRDTEAFF.

The chain has TRBV4-2 and TRBJ1-2, with TRBD1 as a possible D gene (5 bases). V lost 1 base, J lost 6 bases, and 12 bases lay in between. The CDR3 consists of 14 residues. Per germline, CDR1 LGHNA and CDR2 YNFKEQ. DNA of the CDR3: TGTGCCAGCAGCCAAGTAACCAGGGCCGATGGCTACACCTTC. This encodes CASSQVTRADGYTF.

The chain is built from TRBV5-6 and TRBJ2-1; 7 bases are a match to TRBD2. V gave up 5 bases and J gave up 5 bases; unmatched junction bases: 10. The CDR3 runs 15 residues. The V gene's germline CDR1 is SGHDT and CDR2 YYEEEE. The CDR3 sequence: CASSLLGSGNNEQFF. The CDR3 DNA reads as TGTGCCAGCAGTTTACTAGGGAGCGGGAACAATGAGCAGTTCTTC.

CDR3 sequence: CAISVAAGGSYEQYF. The CDR3 region has the DNA TGTGCCATCAGTGTAGCTGCGGGAGGCTCCTACGAGCAGTACTTC. This chain connects TRBV10-3 to TRBJ2-7, with 8 nucleotides matching TRBD2. The CDR3 contains 15 residues. In germline, CDR1 is ENHRY, CDR2 SYGVKD. Unmatched junction bases numbered 5, after V lost 4 bases and J lost 0 bases.

The sample holds one count of this clone. V gene TRBV2 combines with J gene TRBJ2-7; possible D gene TRBD1, 6 bases. From germline, CDR1 is SNHLY and CDR2 FYNNEI. This CDR3 spans 16 amino acids. Deletions cut 7 bases from V and 3 bases from J, with 22 bases between. This chain's CDR3 is CASTQRMDSTNYEQYF. As DNA, the CDR3 is TGTGCCAGCACCCAAAGGATGGACAGTACTAACTACGAGCAGTACTTC.

This chain uses TRBV19 with TRBJ1-1; 8 nucleotides line up with TRBD1. With 4 bases clipped from V and 1 base from J, the junction kept 8 bases outside the gene matches. Germline V lookup: CDR1 LNHDA, CDR2 SQIVND (reference sequence). CDR3 length equals 16 residues. The CDR3 spells CASSKKTGASNTEAFF. CDR3 nucleotides: TGTGCCAGTAGTAAAAAGACAGGGGCCTCGAACACTGAAGCTTTCTTT.

This chain links TRBV18 with TRBJ1-4; D may be TRBD1 (6 bases). The germline gives CDR1 KGHSH, CDR2 LQKENI. The V end was cut by 2 bases, the J end by 10 bases, with 11 bases between. The CDR3 extends over 13 amino acids. The CDR3 here is CASSPKGDGKLFF. As DNA, the CDR3 is TGTGCCAGCTCACCAAAGGGGGACGGAAAACTGTTTTTT. The entire variable domain, with the rest obtained from reference TRBV18 and TRBJ1-4, is as follows: NAGVMQNPRHLVRRRGQEARLRCSPMKGHSHVYWYRQLPEEGLKFMVYLQKENIIDESGMPKERFSAEFPKEGPSILRIQQVVRGDSAAYFCASSPKGDGKLFFGSGTQLSVL.